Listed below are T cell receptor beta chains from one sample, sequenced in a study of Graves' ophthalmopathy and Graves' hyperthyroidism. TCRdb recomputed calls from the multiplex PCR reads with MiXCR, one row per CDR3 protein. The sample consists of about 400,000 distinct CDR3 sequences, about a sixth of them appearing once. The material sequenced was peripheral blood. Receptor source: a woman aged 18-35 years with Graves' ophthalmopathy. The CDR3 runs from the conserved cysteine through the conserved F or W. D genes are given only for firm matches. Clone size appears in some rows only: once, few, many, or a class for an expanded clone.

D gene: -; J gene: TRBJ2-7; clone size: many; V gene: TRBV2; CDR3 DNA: TGTGCCAGCAGTGGAGGGTCGGGTCTCCTAAGCTCCTACGAGCAGTACTTC; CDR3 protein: CASSGGSGLLSSYEQYF
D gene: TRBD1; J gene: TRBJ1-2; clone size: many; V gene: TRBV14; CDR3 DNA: TGTGCCAGCAGCCTGTCCCGGGACAGGGATGGCTACACCTTC; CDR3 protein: CASSLSRDRDGYTF
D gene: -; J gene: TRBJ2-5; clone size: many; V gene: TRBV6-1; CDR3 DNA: TGTGCCAGCAGTGAAGTGGACAAGGGGTCTCAAGAGACCCAGTACTTC; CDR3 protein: CASSEVDKGSQETQYF
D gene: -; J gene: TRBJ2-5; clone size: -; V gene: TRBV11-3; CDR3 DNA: TGTGCCAGCAGCTTCGGCGGCGGGTTGGAGACCCAGTACTTC; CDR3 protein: CASSFGGGLETQYF
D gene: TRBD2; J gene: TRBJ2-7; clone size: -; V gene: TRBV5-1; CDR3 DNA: TGCGCCAGCAGCTCGGGCCAACGGGGGGACCTCTACGAGCAGTACTTC; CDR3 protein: CASSSGQRGDLYEQYF
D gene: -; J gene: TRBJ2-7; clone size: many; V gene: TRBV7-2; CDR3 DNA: TGTGCCAGCAGCTTAGCGGGATCAAAGGACGAGCAGTACTTC; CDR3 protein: CASSLAGSKDEQYF
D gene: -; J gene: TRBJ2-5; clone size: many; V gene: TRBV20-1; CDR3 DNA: TGCAGTGCTAGCTTCTGGCGGGACAGTGAAGAGACCCAGTACTTC; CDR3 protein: CSASFWRDSEETQYF
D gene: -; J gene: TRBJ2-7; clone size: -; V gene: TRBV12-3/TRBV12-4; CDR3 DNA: TGTGCCAGCAGTCCAGACAGGAAACGGCAGTACTTC; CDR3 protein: CASSPDRKRQYF
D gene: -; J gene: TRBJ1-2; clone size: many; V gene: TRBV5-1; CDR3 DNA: TGCGCCAGCAGCTTGTATCCGGCAGCCCTCTATGGCTACACCTTC; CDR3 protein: CASSLYPAALYGYTF
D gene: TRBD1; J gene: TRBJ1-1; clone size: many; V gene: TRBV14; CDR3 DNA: TGTGCCAGCAGCCGACCCGGGACAGGTTTGAACACTGAAGCTTTCTTT; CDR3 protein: CASSRPGTGLNTEAFF
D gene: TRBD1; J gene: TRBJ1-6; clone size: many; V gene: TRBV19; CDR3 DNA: TGTGCCAGTAATCCAGACAGGGGGACCCAATCACCCCTCCACTTT; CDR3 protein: CASNPDRGTQSPLHF
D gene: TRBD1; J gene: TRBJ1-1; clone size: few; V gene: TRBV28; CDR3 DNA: TGTGCCAGCAGGAGGGACAGCCCCTTTGCTGACACTGAAGCTTTCTTT; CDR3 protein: CASRRDSPFADTEAFF
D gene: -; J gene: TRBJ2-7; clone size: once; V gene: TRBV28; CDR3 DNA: TGTGCCAGCAGCTTAGGCCGCGGGATGAGCTCCTACGAGCAGTACTTC; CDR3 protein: CASSLGRGMSSYEQYF
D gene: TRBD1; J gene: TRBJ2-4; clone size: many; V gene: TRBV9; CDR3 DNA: TGTGCCAGCAGCGCGGGACAGGGGGCGACCAAAAACATTCAGTACTTC; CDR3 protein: CASSAGQGATKNIQYF
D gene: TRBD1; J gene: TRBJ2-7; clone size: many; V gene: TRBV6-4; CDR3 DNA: TGTGCCAGCAGAGGGACAGGGTCAGCTAGAGCCAACGCCTACGAGCAGTACTTC; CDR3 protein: CASRGTGSARANAYEQYF
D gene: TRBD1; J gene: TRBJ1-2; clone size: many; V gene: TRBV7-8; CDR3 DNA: TGTGCCAGCAGCTTAGATTTTCACAGGGGGCGATTAAACTATGGCTACACCTTC; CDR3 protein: CASSLDFHRGRLNYGYTF
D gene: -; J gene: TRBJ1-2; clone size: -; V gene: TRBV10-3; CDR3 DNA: TGTGCCATCAGTCGTGTGACGTCGGATGGCTACACCTTC; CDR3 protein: CAISRVTSDGYTF
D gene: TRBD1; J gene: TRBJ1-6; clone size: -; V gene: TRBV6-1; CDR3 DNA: TGTGCCAGTGGACAGGGAGATTCACCCCTCCACTTT; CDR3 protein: CASGQGDSPLHF
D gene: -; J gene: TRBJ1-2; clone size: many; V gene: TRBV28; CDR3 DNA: TGTGCCAGCAGTTTAACGGTTTTGGACTCCCGAGGCTATGGCTACACCTTC; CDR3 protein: CASSLTVLDSRGYGYTF
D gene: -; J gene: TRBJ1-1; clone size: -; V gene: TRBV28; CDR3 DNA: TGTGCCAGCAGTTTATCCGACGGATACACTGAAGCTTTCTTT; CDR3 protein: CASSLSDGYTEAFF
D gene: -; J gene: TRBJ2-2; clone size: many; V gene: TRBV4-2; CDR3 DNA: TGTGCCAGCAGATTGGGACACCCGAACACCGGGGAGCTGTTTTTT; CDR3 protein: CASRLGHPNTGELFF
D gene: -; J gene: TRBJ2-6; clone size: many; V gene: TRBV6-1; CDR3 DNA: TGTGCCAGCACGGGAGCGGGGGCCAACGTCCTGACTTTC; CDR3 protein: CASTGAGANVLTF
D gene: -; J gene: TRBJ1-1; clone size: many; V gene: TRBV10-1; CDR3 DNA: TGCGCCAGCAGTGCCGGGGTCGCTGAAGCTTTCTTT; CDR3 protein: CASSAGVAEAFF
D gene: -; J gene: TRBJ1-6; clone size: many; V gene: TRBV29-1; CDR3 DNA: TGCAGCGTCGGACCGACTTATAATTCACCCCTCCACTTT; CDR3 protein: CSVGPTYNSPLHF
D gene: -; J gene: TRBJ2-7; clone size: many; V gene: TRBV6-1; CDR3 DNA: TGTGCCAGCAGTGAGTTCAGGTTGAGCTCCTACGAGCAGTACTTC; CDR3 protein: CASSEFRLSSYEQYF
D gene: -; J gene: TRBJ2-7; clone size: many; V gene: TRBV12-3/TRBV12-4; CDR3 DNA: TGTGCCAGCAGTTTGGTTCGCTACGAGCAGTACTTC; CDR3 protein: CASSLVRYEQYF
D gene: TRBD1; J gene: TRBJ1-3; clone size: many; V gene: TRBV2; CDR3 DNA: TGTGCCAGCCAGGGACAGGAAGCTGGAAACACCATATATTTT; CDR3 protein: CASQGQEAGNTIYF
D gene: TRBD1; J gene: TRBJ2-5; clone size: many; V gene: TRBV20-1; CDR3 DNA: TGCAGTGCTCCCGGGACAGTGATAGGGGAGACCCAGTACTTC; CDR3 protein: CSAPGTVIGETQYF
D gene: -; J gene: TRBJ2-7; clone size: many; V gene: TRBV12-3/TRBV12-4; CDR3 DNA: TGTGCCAGCAGCGCAACAGTGGGACCTGACTACGAGCAGTACTTC; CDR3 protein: CASSATVGPDYEQYF
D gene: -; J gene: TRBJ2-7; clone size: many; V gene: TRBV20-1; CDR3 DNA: TGCAGTGCTAGGTGGAGGGTGAGCGAGCAGTACTTC; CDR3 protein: CSARWRVSEQYF
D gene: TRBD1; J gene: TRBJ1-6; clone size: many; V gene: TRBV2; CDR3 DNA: TGTGCCAGCAGTGGGACAGGGAGCTCCTATAATTCACCCCTCCACTTT; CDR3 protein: CASSGTGSSYNSPLHF
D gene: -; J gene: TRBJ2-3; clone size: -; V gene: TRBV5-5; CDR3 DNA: TGTGCCAGCAGCTCCTCAACAGATACGCAGTATTTT; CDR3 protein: CASSSSTDTQYF
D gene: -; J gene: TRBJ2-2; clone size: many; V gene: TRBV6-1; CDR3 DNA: TGTGCCAGCAGTGAACAGGGGCTAACGTGGACCGGGGAGCTGTTTTTT; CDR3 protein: CASSEQGLTWTGELFF
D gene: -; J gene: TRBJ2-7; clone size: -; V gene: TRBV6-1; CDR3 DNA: TGTGCCAGCAGCGAGACGAGGACCCGGGTGCGCGGCGAGCAGTACTTC; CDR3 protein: CASSETRTRVRGEQYF
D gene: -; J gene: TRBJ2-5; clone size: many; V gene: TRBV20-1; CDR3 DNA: TGCAGTGCTAGAGACCGGGCAAACTTTGAAGGGACCCAGTACTTC; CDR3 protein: CSARDRANFEGTQYF
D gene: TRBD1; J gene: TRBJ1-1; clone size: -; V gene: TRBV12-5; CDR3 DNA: TGTGCTAGTGGTTTAGACAGGGGGGACGCTTTCTTT; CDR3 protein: CASGLDRGDAFF
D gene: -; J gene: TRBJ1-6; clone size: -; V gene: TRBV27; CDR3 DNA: TGTGCCAGCAGTTGGGGAAGCTCCTATAATTCACCCCTCCACTTT; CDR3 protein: CASSWGSSYNSPLHF
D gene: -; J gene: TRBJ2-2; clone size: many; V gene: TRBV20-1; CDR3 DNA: TGCAGTGCTAGGCGCCCCTACACCGGGGAGCTGTTTTTT; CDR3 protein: CSARRPYTGELFF
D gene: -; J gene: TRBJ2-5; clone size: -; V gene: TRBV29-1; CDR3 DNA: TGCAGCGTGGTACTAGGAGAGACCCAGTACTTC; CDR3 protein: CSVVLGETQYF
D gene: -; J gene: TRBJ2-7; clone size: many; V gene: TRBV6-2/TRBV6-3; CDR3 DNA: TGTGCCAGCAGTCGGCCAGCTTCTTTCTACGAGCAGTACTTC; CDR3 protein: CASSRPASFYEQYF
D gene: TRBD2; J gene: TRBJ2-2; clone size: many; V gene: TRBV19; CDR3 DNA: TGTGCCAGTAAACTAGCGGGGGGGCCCACCGGGGAGCTGTTTTTT; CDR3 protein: CASKLAGGPTGELFF
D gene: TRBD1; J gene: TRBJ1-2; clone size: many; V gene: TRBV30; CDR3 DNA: TGTGCCTGGAGTCCCTGGACAGGGGGCAACTATGGCTACACCTTC; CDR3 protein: CAWSPWTGGNYGYTF
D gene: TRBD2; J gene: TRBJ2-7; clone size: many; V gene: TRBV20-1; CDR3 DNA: TGCAGTGCCGGGACACTAGCGGGAGTCGGCGAGCAGTACTTC; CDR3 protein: CSAGTLAGVGEQYF
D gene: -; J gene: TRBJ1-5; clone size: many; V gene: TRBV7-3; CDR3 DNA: TGTGCCAGCAGCTTAATTAGCCTTTCGCATCAGCCCCAGCATTTT; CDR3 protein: CASSLISLSHQPQHF
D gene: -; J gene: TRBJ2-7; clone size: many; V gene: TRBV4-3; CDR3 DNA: TGCGCCAGCAGCCAAGATGTTTCCGGAGGGACCTACGAGCAGTACTTC; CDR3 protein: CASSQDVSGGTYEQYF
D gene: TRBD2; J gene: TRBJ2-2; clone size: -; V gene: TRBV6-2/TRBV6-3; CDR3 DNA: TGTGCCAGCAGACCCCGACTAGCGGGAGTCCACACCGGGGAGCTGTTTTTT; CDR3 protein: CASRPRLAGVHTGELFF
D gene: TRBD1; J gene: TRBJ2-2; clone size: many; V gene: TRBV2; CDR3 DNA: TGTGCCAGCAGTGAACACAGGGGGCCCACCGGGGAGCTGTTTTTT; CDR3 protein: CASSEHRGPTGELFF
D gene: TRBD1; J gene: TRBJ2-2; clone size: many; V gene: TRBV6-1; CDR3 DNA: TGTGCCACCGGACAGGACGACACCGGGGAGCTGTTTTTT; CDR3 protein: CATGQDDTGELFF
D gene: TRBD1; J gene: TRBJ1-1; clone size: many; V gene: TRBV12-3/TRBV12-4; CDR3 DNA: TGTGCCAGCAGTTCAATGACAGGGGAAGCTTTCTTT; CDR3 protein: CASSSMTGEAFF
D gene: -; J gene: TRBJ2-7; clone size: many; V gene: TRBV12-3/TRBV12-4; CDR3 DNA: TGTGCCAGCAGTTTGGAGGCTTCCCCCGAGCAGTACTTC; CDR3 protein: CASSLEASPEQYF
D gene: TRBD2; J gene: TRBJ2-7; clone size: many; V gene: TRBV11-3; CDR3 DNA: TGTGCCAGCAGCCTCCTAGCGGGAGGACGGTTGGCCTACGAGCAGTACTTC; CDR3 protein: CASSLLAGGRLAYEQYF
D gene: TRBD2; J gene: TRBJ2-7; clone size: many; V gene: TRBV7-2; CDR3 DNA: TGTGCCAGCAGCGGACTAGCGGGGACCTCCTACGAGCAGTACTTC; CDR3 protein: CASSGLAGTSYEQYF
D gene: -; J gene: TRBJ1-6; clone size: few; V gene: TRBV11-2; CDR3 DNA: TGTGCCAGCAGCCCTGGAGGGGCCGGCAATTCACCCCTCCACTTT; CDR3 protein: CASSPGGAGNSPLHF